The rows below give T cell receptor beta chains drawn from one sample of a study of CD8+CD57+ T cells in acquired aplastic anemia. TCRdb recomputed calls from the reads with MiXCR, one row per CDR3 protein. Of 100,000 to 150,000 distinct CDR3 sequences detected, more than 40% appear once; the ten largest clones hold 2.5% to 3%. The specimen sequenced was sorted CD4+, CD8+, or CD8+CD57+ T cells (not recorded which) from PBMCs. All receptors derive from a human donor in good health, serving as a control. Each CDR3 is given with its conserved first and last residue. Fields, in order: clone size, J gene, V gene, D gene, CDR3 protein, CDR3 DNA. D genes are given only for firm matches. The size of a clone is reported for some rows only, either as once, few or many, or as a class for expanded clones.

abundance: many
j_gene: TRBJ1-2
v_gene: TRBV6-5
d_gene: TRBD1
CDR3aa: CASSYQTGSNYGYTF
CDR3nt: TGTGCCAGCAGTTACCAGACAGGGTCTAACTATGGCTACACCTTC

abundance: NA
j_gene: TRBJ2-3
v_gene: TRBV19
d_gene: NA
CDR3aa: CASSSEGRADTQYF
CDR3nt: TGTGCCAGTAGTTCCGAGGGGCGGGCAGATACGCAGTATTTT

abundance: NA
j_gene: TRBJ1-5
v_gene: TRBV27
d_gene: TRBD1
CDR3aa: CASSLIGTGGSQPQHF
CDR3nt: TGTGCCAGCAGTTTGATAGGGACAGGGGGCAGTCAGCCCCAGCATTTT

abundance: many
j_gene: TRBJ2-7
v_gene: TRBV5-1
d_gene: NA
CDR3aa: CASSQWWGATSYEQYF
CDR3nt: TGCGCCAGCAGCCAGTGGTGGGGGGCGACCTCCTACGAGCAGTACTTC

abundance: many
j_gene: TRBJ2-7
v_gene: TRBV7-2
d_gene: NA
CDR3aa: CASSSQGSGLGEQYF
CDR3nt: TGTGCCAGCAGCTCCCAGGGTTCGGGGTTGGGCGAGCAGTACTTC

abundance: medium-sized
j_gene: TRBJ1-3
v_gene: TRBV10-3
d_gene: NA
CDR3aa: CAIRDSGNTIYF
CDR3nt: TGTGCCATCAGGGACAGTGGAAACACCATATATTTT

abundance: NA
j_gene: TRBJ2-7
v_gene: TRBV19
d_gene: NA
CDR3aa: CASTTGSYEQYF
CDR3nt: TGTGCCAGTACCACAGGGTCCTACGAGCAGTACTTC

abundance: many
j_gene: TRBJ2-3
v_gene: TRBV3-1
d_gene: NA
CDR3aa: CASSQMGTDTQYF
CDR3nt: TGTGCCAGCAGCCAAATGGGGACAGATACGCAGTATTTT

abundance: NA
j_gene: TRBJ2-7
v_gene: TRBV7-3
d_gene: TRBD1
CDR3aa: CASSLAFPGQGAVEQYF
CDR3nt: TGTGCCAGCAGCTTAGCATTTCCGGGACAGGGGGCGGTCGAGCAGTACTTC

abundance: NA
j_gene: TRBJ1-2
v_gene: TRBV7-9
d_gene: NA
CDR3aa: CASSDDGYTF
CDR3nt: TGTGCCAGCAGCGACGATGGCTACACCTTC

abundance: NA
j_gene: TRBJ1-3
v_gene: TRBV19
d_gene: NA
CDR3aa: CASSMSSASGNTIYF
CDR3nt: TGTGCCAGTAGTATGTCGAGCGCCTCTGGAAACACCATATATTTT

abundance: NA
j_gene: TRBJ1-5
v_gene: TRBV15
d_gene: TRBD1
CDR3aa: CATSRNRGQPQHF
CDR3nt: TGTGCCACCAGCAGAAACAGGGGCCAGCCCCAGCATTTT

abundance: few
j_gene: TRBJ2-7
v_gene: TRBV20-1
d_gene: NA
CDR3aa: CSERAPGGSSYEQYF
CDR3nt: TGCAGTGAAAGAGCACCCGGGGGCAGCTCCTACGAGCAGTACTTC

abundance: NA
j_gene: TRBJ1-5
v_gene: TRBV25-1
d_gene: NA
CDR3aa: CASSESGRSSNQPQHF
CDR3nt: TGTGCCAGCAGTGAATCTGGCAGGAGTAGCAATCAGCCCCAGCATTTT

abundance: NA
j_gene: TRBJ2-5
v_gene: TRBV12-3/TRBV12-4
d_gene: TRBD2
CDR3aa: CDSSSPGLAGGYQETQYF
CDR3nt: TGTGACAGCAGTTCCCCCGGACTAGCGGGGGGGTACCAAGAGACCCAGTACTTC

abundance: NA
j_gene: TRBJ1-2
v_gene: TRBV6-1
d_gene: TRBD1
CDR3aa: CASSRGTGQNYGYTF
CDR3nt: TGTGCCAGCAGTCGGGGGACAGGACAGAACTATGGCTACACCTTC

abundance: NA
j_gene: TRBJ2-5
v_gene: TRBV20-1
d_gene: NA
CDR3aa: CSARAGAGETQYF
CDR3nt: TGCAGTGCTAGAGCAGGGGCTGGGGAGACCCAGTACTTC

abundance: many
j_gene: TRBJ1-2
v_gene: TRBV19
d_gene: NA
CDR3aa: CASSYRDGYTF
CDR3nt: TGTGCCAGTAGTTACAGGGATGGCTACACCTTC

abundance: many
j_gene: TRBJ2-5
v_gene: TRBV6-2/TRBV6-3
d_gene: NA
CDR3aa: CASSYSTTREETQYF
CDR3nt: TGTGCCAGCAGTTACTCGACCACTCGGGAAGAGACCCAGTACTTC

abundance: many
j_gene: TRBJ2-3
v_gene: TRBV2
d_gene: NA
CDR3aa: CASSDWGPTDTQYF
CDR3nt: TGTGCCAGCAGTGACTGGGGACCAACAGATACGCAGTATTTT

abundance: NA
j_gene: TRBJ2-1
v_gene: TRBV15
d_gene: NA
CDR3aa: CATSRVVGGSYNEQFF
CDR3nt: TGTGCCACCAGCAGAGTTGTGGGAGGCTCCTACAATGAGCAGTTCTTC

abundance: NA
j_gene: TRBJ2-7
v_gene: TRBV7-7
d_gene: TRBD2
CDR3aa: CATRSGGPIDGQYF
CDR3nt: TGTGCCACCCGAAGCGGGGGGCCCATCGACGGGCAGTACTTC

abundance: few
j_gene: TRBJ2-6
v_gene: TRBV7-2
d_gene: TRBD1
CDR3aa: CASSPGQGVANVLTF
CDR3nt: TGTGCCAGCAGCCCGGGACAGGGGGTAGCCAACGTCCTGACTTTC

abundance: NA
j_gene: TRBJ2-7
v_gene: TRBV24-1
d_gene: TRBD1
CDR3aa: CATSDLPGRGPYEQYF
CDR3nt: TGTGCCACCAGTGATTTGCCCGGCAGGGGGCCCTACGAGCAGTACTTC

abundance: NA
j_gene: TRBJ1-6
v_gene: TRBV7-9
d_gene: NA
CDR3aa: CASSLATGNSPLHF
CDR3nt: TGTGCCAGCAGCTTAGCGACGGGAAATTCACCCCTCCACTTT

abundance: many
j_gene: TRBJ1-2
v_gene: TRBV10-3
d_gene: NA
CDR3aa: CAINEGSAYGYTF
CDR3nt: TGTGCCATCAACGAGGGGTCGGCCTATGGCTACACCTTC

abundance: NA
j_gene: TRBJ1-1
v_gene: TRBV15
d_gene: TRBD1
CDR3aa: CATRQGGKFTEAFF
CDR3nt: TGTGCCACCCGGCAAGGGGGCAAGTTCACTGAAGCTTTCTTT

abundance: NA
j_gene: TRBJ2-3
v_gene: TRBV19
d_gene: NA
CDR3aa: CASREFSTDTQYF
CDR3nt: TGTGCCAGCAGAGAATTTAGCACAGATACGCAGTATTTT

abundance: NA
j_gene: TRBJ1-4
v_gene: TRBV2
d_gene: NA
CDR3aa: CASSQTRQELSF
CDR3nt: TGTGCCAGCAGTCAAACAAGACAGGAACTGTCTTTT

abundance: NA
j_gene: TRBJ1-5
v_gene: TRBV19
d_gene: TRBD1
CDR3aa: CASSILGTGGLNQPQHF
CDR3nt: TGTGCCAGTAGTATACTCGGGACAGGGGGCCTCAATCAGCCCCAGCATTTT

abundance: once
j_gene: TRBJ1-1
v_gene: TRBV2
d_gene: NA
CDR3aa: CASSAGVNRMNTEAFF
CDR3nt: TGTGCCAGCAGCGCTGGGGTTAACAGGATGAACACTGAAGCTTTCTTT

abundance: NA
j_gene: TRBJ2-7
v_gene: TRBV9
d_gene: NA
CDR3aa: CASSAGIQDNEQYF
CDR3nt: TGTGCCAGCAGCGCCGGGATCCAAGACAACGAGCAGTACTTC

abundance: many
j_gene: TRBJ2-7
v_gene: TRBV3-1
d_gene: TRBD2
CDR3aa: CASSHGLAEVYEQYF
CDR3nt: TGTGCCAGCAGCCACGGACTAGCAGAAGTCTACGAGCAGTACTTC

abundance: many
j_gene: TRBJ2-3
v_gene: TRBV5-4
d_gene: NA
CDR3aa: CASNGFGTDTQYF
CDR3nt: TGTGCCAGCAATGGTTTTGGCACAGATACGCAGTATTTT

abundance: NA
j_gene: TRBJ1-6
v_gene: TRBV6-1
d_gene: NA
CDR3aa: CASIRQAGLRTGNSPLHF
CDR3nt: TGTGCCAGCATACGACAGGCCGGCTTACGCACGGGGAATTCACCCCTCCACTTT

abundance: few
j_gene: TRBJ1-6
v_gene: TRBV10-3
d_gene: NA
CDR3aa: CAISESKEGGNYNSPLHF
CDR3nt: TGTGCCATCAGTGAGTCGAAGGAGGGTGGTAACTATAATTCACCCCTCCACTTT

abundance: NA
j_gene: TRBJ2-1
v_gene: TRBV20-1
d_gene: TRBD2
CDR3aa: CSALAGGGNEQFF
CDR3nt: TGCAGTGCCCTAGCGGGGGGCGGGAATGAGCAGTTCTTC

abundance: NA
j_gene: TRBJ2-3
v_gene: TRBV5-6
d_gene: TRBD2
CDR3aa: CASSPAGGRSADTQYF
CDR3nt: TGTGCCAGCAGCCCAGCGGGGGGGCGTAGCGCAGATACGCAGTATTTT

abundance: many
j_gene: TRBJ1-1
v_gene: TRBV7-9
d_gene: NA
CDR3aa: CASSLGGPMNTEAFF
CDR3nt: TGTGCCAGCAGCTTAGGGGGGCCAATGAACACTGAAGCTTTCTTT

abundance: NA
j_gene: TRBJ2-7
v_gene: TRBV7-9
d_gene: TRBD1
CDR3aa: CASSFDRGYEQYF
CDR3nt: TGTGCCAGCAGCTTCGACAGGGGGTACGAGCAGTACTTC

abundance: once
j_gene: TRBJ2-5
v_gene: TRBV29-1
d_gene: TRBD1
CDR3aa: CSVEDRVKETQYF
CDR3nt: TGCAGCGTTGAGGACAGGGTAAAGGAGACCCAGTACTTC

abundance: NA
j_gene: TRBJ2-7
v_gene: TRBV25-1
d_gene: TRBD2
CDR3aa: CATSGDTYEQYF
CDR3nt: TGTGCGACTAGCGGCGATACTTACGAGCAGTACTTC

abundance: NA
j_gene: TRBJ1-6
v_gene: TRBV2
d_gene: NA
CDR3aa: CASSVSPPLHF
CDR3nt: TGTGCCAGCAGTGTGAGTCCACCCCTCCACTTT

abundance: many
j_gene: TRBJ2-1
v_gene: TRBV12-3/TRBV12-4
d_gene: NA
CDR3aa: CASSLPQARAGEQFF
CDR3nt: TGTGCCAGCAGTTTACCCCAGGCCAGGGCGGGTGAGCAGTTCTTC

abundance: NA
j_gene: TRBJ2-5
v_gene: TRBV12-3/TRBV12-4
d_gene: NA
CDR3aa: CASSFRSRKETQYF
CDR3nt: TGTGCCAGCAGTTTTAGGAGCAGGAAAGAGACCCAGTACTTC

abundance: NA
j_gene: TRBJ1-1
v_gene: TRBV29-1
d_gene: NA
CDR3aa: CSVDGELNTEAFF
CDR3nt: TGCAGCGTTGACGGGGAGCTGAACACTGAAGCTTTCTTT

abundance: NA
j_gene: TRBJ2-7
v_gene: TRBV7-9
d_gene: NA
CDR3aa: CASSYVGGLGYEQYF
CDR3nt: TGTGCCAGCAGCTATGTCGGGGGGCTAGGCTACGAGCAGTACTTC

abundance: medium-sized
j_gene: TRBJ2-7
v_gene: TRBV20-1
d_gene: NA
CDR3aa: CSARGSVEQYF
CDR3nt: TGCAGTGCTAGGGGCAGTGTTGAGCAGTACTTC

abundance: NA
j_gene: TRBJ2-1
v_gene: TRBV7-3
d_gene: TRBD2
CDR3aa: CASSTRRGTSGNEQFF
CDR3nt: TGTGCCAGCAGCACCCGACGCGGGACTAGCGGCAATGAGCAGTTCTTC

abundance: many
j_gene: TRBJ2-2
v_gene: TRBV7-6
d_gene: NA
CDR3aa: CASSLQGNTGELFF
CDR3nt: TGTGCCAGCAGCTTACAGGGCAACACCGGGGAGCTGTTTTTT

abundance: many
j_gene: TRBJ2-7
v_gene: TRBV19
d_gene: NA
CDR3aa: CASSIGGQGSYEQYF
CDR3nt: TGTGCCAGTAGTATTGGGGGGCAGGGCTCCTACGAGCAGTACTTC

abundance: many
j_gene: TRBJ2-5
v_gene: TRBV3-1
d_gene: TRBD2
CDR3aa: CASSRRLAGGRETQYF
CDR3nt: TGTGCCAGCAGCCGGAGACTAGCGGGGGGGAGGGAGACCCAGTACTTC

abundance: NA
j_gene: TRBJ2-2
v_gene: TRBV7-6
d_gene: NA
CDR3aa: CASSLEGGSGELFF
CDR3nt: TGTGCCAGCAGCTTGGAGGGGGGCAGCGGGGAGCTGTTTTTT

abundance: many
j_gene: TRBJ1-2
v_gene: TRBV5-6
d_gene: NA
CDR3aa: CASSFQGLDYGYTF
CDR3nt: TGTGCCAGCAGCTTTCAGGGTCTTGACTATGGCTACACCTTC

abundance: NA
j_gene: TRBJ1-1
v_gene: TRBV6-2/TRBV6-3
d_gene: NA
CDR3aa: CASSYGMGRGSNTEAFF
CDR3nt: TGTGCCAGCAGTTACGGTATGGGCAGGGGTTCGAACACTGAAGCTTTCTTT

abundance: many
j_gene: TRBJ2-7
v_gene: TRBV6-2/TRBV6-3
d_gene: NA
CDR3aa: CASSYDGKISYEQYF
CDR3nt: TGTGCCAGCAGTTACGATGGAAAGATATCCTACGAGCAGTACTTC

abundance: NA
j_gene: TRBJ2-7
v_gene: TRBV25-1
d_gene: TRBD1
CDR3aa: CASSESGQGSYEQYF
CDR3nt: TGTGCCAGCAGTGAATCGGGACAGGGTTCCTACGAGCAGTACTTC

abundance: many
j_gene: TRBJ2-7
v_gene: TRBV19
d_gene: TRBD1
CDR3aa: CASSPGQTLGQYF
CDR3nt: TGTGCCAGCTCCCCGGGACAGACCTTAGGGCAGTACTTC

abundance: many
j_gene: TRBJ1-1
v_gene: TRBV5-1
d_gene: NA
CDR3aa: CASSSSGTQLGEAFF
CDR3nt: TGCGCCAGCAGCTCCTCCGGGACCCAACTCGGGGAAGCTTTCTTT